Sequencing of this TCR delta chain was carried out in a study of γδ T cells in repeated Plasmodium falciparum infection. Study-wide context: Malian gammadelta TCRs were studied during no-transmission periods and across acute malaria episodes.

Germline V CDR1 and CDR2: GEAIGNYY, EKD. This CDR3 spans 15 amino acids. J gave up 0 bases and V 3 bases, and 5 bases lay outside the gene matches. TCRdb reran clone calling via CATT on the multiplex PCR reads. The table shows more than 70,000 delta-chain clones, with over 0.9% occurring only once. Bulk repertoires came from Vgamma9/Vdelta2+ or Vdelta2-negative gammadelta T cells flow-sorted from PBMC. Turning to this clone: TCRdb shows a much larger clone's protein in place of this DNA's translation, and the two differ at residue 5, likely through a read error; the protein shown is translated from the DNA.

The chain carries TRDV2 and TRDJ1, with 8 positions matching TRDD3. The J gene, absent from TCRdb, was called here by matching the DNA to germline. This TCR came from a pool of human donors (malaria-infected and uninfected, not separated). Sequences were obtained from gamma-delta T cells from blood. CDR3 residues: CACDPIGGYTDKLIF. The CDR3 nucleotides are TGTGCCTGTGACCCCATTGGGGGATACACCGATAAACTCATCTTT.